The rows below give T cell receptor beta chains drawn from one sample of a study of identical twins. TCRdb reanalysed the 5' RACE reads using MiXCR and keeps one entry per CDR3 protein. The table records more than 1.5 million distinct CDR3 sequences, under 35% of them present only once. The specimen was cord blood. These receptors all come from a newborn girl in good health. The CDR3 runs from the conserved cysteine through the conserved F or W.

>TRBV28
CASSWDRLYNSPLHF
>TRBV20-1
CSASSDGGETQYF
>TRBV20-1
CSATGLVPPTDTQYF
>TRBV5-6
CASSLAGRLNTEAFF
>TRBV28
CASSLANRGRKTQYF
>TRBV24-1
CATSDSPYGSQYF
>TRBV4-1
CASSQVGALPNYGYTF
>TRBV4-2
CASSQEGTPITDTQYF
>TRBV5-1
CASSRLAGGLVHEQFF
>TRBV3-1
CASSAQITGQIYYGYTF
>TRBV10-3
CAIRPGTSNEQFF
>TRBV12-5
CASVLVTEDNEQYF
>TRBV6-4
CASSDESSYEQYF
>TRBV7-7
CASSLRVAGLSSYNERFF
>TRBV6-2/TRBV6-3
CASSYWQGPTLYF
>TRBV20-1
CSARDVAETQYF
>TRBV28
CASSLSGTGVRNEQFF
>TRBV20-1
CSARGGGSNQPQHF
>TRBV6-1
CASSERGPYEQYF
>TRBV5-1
CTSSLGGSTDTQYF
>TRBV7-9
CASSLGDSLPYEQYF
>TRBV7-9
CATTTGRRKEKLFF
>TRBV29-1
CSVGDFYEQYF
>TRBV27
CASSLGWAKGNEQFF
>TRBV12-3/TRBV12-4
CASSLEAQPNYGYTF
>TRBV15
CATSKNKEGFNEQFF
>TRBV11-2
CASSLGLAGGPRYNEQFF
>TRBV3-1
CASSPRASEQFF
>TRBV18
CASSPQGFTYEQYF
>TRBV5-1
CASSFLASYEQYF
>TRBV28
CASSAATGNYEQYF
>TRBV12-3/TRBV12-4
CASSLRGLLDEQYF
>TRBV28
CASGEPLHF
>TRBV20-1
CSARGGGTGPNTEAFF
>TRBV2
CASIAGEVYF
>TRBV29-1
CSVGTESNQPQHF
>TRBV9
CASSVERGLTDTQYF
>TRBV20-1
CSANLGTTRGYTF
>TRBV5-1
CASSLSRRTLTDTQYF
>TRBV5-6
CASSHGTGHSPLHF